The next 32 T cell receptor beta chains were all read from a single sample in a study of blood T cell repertoires in COVID-19. Profiled with immunoSEQ multiplex PCR; TCRdb holds only in-frame clones, not every one. This sample has about 77,000 clones; roughly 80% occur once, and the top ten carry under 5%. The sample taken for sequencing was peripheral blood. These receptors originate from a woman in her 70s with acute or convalescent COVID-19.

This clone was seen once. The rearrangement uses TRBV4-1 and TRBJ2-7, with D tentatively TRBD2 (6 bases). Trimming removed 6 bases from V and 6 bases from J, with 33 bases in between. Germline V gene lookup returns CDR1 MGHRA and CDR2 YSYEKL. This CDR3 has 19 amino acids. CDR3 sequence (DNA): TGCGCCAGCAGTCGCTATGCCGAGGGGAGGACTCCATTTCTGGGCGAGCAGTACTTC. This gives the protein CASSRYAEGRTPFLGEQYF.

This rearrangement joins TRBV5-8 to TRBJ2-1, with a weak D call TRBD2 (6 bases). The V gene's germline CDR1 is SGHTS and CDR2 YDEGEE. There are 16 residues in the CDR3. V was shortened by 0 bases and J by 4 bases, with 14 bases between the two germline ends. The CDR3, as DNA: TGTGCCAGCAGCTTGGCCGGGGGAATGGGGTACAATGAGCAGTTCTTC. This encodes CASSLAGGMGYNEQFF.

The rearrangement links TRBV24-1 to TRBJ2-2; a weak D match, TRBD1 (5 bases). The V gene's germline CDR1 is KGHDR and CDR2 SFDVKD. The V gene lost 3 bases and the J gene lost 4 bases, with 17 bases spanning the gap. The CDR3 totals 17 residues. CDR3 DNA: TGTGCCACCAGTGATAACACAGGCCCCCTGAGCACCGGGGAGCTGTTTTTT. The encoded protein is CATSDNTGPLSTGELFF.

V and J are TRBV3-1 (or the pseudogene TRBV3-2) and TRBJ2-3; 9 bases match TRBD1. After removal of 4 bases from V and 5 bases from J, the junction contained 13 bases not matched to a gene. The CDR3 totals 17 residues. Germline V gene lookup returns CDR1 LGHDT and CDR2 YNNKEL (reference sequence). This CDR3 is CASSPQRQGGSQDTQYF. CDR3 nucleotides: TGTGCCAGCAGCCCTCAGCGACAGGGGGGATCACAAGATACGCAGTATTTT.

The genes are TRBV4-1 and TRBJ2-1; 13 bases agree with TRBD2. The CDR3 length is 16 residues. V lost 3 bases to trimming and J lost 8 bases; unmatched junction nucleotides: 7. CDR1 is MGHRA and CDR2 is YSYEKL in the germline V gene. The CDR3 sequence: CASSQTGTSGVYEQFF. In nucleotides, the CDR3 is TGCGCCAGCAGCCAGACCGGGACTAGCGGGGTTTATGAGCAGTTCTTC.

The rearrangement joins TRBV5-6 to TRBJ2-1; the match to TRBD2 covers 12 bases. The length of the CDR3 is 15 residues. The germline gives CDR1 SGHDT, CDR2 YYEEEE. V lost 1 base and J lost 5; bases outside the gene matches: 1. DNA for the CDR3: TGTGCCAGCAGCTTGTCTAGCGGGGGGGACAATGAGCAGTTCTTC. Its translation is CASSLSSGGDNEQFF.

This chain uses TRBV15 with TRBJ2-7, with 7 bases that match TRBD1. Germline V CDR1 and CDR2: LNHNV, YYDKDF (reference sequence). The CDR3 is 15 residues long. The V segment lost 5 bases and the J segment 3 bases; nucleotides outside the gene matches: 10. CDR3 amino acids: CATSRRRQGHYEQYF. The CDR3 DNA reads as TGTGCCACCAGCCGCCGGAGACAGGGTCACTACGAGCAGTACTTC.

The rearrangement links TRBV14 to TRBJ1-1; TRBD1 is a possible D gene (5 bases). Trimming removed 0 bases at V and 1 base at J, with 9 bases between. The CDR3 spans 15 residues. Germline CDR1 SGHDN, CDR2 FVKESK. CDR3: CASSQDRVRNTEAFF. The CDR3 DNA sequence: TGTGCCAGCAGCCAAGACAGGGTGAGGAACACTGAAGCTTTCTTT.

V and J are TRBV14 and TRBJ1-5; D is uncertain. Trimming removed 1 base at V and 3 bases at J, with 4 bases between. Germline V gene sequence: CDR1 SGHDN, CDR2 FVKESK. The CDR3 sequence is 13 residues long. CDR3 protein: CASSQGHNQPQHF. DNA of the CDR3: TGTGCCAGCAGCCAAGGGCACAATCAGCCCCAGCATTTT. The variable domain in full, completed from reference TRBV14 and TRBJ1-5, reads EAGVTQFPSHSVIEKGQTVTLRCDPISGHDNLYWYRRVMGKEIKFLLHFVKESKQDESGMPNNRFLAERTGGTYSTLKVQPAELEDSGVYFCASSQGHNQPQHFGDGTRLSIL.

This chain connects TRBV6-2 or TRBV6-3 to TRBJ2-1; TRBD1 might be the D (7 bases). This CDR3 comprises 18 residues. V was cut by 5 bases and J by 0 bases, with 20 bases left in between. Germline loops: CDR1 MNHEY, CDR2 SVGEGT. The CDR3 loop reads CASSTYPGAGGSYNEQFF. The CDR3, as DNA: TGTGCCAGCAGTACTTACCCGGGGGCAGGGGGCTCCTACAATGAGCAGTTCTTC.

This clone was seen more than once but under ten times. The V call is TRBV9, the J call TRBJ2-7; 9 bases line up with TRBD1. The CDR3 runs to 15 residues. V shed 3 bases and J 4 bases; nucleotides not matched to a gene: 8. Germline CDR1 reads SGDLS; CDR2 reads YYNGEE. CDR3 residues: CASSATGGAGYEQYF. CDR3 in DNA: TGTGCCAGCAGCGCCACAGGGGGCGCGGGGTACGAGCAGTACTTC.

This clone turned up a few times. The chain has TRBV9 and TRBJ1-2; 9 bases agree with TRBD1. Unmatched junction bases numbered 2, after V lost 4 bases and J lost 4 bases. The CDR3 runs 13 residues. The germline V gene has CDR1 SGDLS and CDR2 YYNGEE. The CDR3 DNA is TGTGCCAGCAGCCAGACAGGGGGCTATGGCTACACCTTC. It yields the protein CASSQTGGYGYTF.

The chain employs TRBV7-2 and TRBJ2-7, with a tentative D call TRBD1 (5 bases). Per germline, CDR1 SGHTA and CDR2 FQGNSA. This CDR3 has 15 residues. V was shortened by 6 bases and J by 0 bases, with 15 bases between the two germline ends. CDR3 in DNA: TGTGCCAGCAGAGAAATACAGGCCAGCTCCTACGAGCAGTACTTC. As protein: CASREIQASSYEQYF.

The rearrangement joins TRBV7-9 to TRBJ1-1, with 7 bases fitting TRBD1. Trimming cost V 0 bases and J 6 bases; bases outside gene matches: 7. CDR3 size: 15 residues. CDR1 is SEHNR, CDR2 FQNEAQ, per germline (reference sequence). CDR3 sequence: CASSLAGHTGAEAFF. DNA for the CDR3: TGTGCCAGCAGCTTAGCGGGACACACAGGGGCTGAAGCTTTCTTT.

V is TRBV5-4 and J is TRBJ1-1; 7 bases agree with TRBD1. CDR1 and CDR2 from the germline V gene are SGHNT and YYREEE (reference sequence). The length of the CDR3 is 15 residues. Trimming took 4 bases from V and 4 from J; bases not matched to a gene: 10. The CDR3, as DNA: TGTGCCAGCAGCACGGGAGGGGCAGGGGGCACTGAAGCTTTCTTT. This gives the protein CASSTGGAGGTEAFF. The complete variable domain, with remaining parts taken from reference TRBV5-4 and TRBJ1-1, reads ETGVTQSPTHLIKTRGQQVTLRCSSQSGHNTVSWYQQALGQGPQFIFQYYREEENGRGNFPPRFSGLQFPNYSSELNVNALELDDSALYLCASSTGGAGGTEAFFGQGTRLTVV.

This chain links TRBV5-6 with TRBJ1-2, with D maybe TRBD1 (6 bases). Trimming shortened V by 0 bases and J by 8 bases, and 17 bases separated the two germline ends. This CDR3 region has 15 residues. Germline CDR1 is SGHDT and CDR2 is YYEEEE. The CDR3 region is CASSLDLRGAFGYTF. The CDR3 DNA reads as TGTGCCAGCAGCTTGGATTTGCGGGGGGCGTTCGGCTACACCTTC.

The chain has TRBV20-1 and TRBJ1-5; 9 positions agree with TRBD1. This CDR3 is built from 15 residues. Germline V gene lookup returns CDR1 DFQATT and CDR2 SNEGSKA (reference sequence). J lost 7 bases, V lost 3 bases, and 10 bases had no gene match. The CDR3 spells CSASWPGQGKQPQHF. The CDR3 bases are TGCAGTGCTAGTTGGCCGGGACAGGGAAAGCAGCCCCAGCATTTT.

In its sample, this clone was seen once. The chain is built from TRBV7-3 and TRBJ2-1; TRBD2 agrees at 8 bases. Germline V gives CDR1 SGHTA, CDR2 FQGTGA. The length of the CDR3 is 14 residues. J lost 9 bases, V lost 3 bases, and 7 bases had no gene match. The CDR3 sequence: CASSFYGGAGEQFF. CDR3 DNA sequence: TGTGCCAGCAGCTTTTACGGGGGGGCCGGTGAGCAGTTCTTC.

By proportion, this clone is medium-sized. V is TRBV7-9 and J is TRBJ1-5, with a weak D call TRBD1 (6 bases). The CDR3 has 16 amino acids. V was trimmed by 3 bases and J by 5 bases, leaving 17 bases between them. Germline V gene data show CDR1 as SEHNR and CDR2 as FQNEAQ (reference sequence). The CDR3 DNA reads as TGTGCCAGCAGCTTCTCCGGCCCGGGGGGCCATCAGCCCCAGCATTTT. It is translated as CASSFSGPGGHQPQHF.

This clone was seen only a few times. The J gene is TRBJ1-2, the V gene TRBV7-2; perhaps TRBD1 as D (5 bases). CDR3 length: 15 amino acids. Trimming cost V 5 bases and J 4 bases, with 17 bases left between them. The germline CDR1 and CDR2 sequences are SGHTA and FQGNSA. The CDR3 is CASSPLLGGVYGYTF. The CDR3 DNA reads as TGTGCCAGCAGCCCCCTGCTGGGGGGAGTCTATGGCTACACCTTC.

In its sample, this clone was seen once. The CDR3 DNA follows: TGTGCCAGCAGGATCGGGACAGGAAAGTCCTACGAGCAGTACTTC. This encodes CASRIGTGKSYEQYF. V and J are TRBV2 and TRBJ2-7; TRBD1 agrees at 8 bases. V trimming: 6 bases; J trimming: 1 base; junction bases outside the gene matches: 8. This CDR3 is 15 amino acids long. Per the germline V gene, CDR1 is SNHLY and CDR2 is FYNNEI.

The gene calls are TRBV6-5 and TRBJ1-5; possibly TRBD1 for D (6 bases). Germline V gene sequence: CDR1 MNHEY, CDR2 SVGAGI. Trimming removed 6 bases from V and 4 bases from J, with 13 bases in between. This CDR3 contains 14 residues. Written as DNA, the CDR3 is TGTGCCAGCAGACAGAGACAGGAGAATCAGCCCCAGCATTTT. Encoded protein: CASRQRQENQPQHF.

V and J are TRBV27 and TRBJ1-5; D not certain. The CDR3 consists of 11 residues. Per the germline V gene, CDR1 is MNHEY and CDR2 is SMNVEV (reference sequence). V lost 4 bases to trimming and J lost 9 bases, with 7 bases between them. The CDR3 nucleotides read TGTGCCAGCAGTTACCCGAGGCCCCAGCATTTT. Protein: CASSYPRPQHF.

The rearrangement links TRBV9 to TRBJ1-1; 11 bases line up with TRBD1. The CDR3 extends over 19 amino acids. Trimming cost V 2 bases and J 4 bases; bases outside gene matches: 16. Per the germline V gene, CDR1 is SGDLS and CDR2 is YYNGEE. The CDR3 coding sequence is TGTGCCAGCAGCGTCGGACAGGGGGCTGGAGTTTTGGGAGGCACTGAAGCTTTCTTT. Translated, it gives CASSVGQGAGVLGGTEAFF.

CDR3 in DNA: TGTGCCAGCAGCGTGGGACAGGGCGTCTACGAGCAGTACTTC. It encodes CASSVGQGVYEQYF. The gene calls are TRBV9 and TRBJ2-7; TRBD1 aligns across 9 bases. The CDR3 loop spans 14 amino acids. Trimming at V came to 2 bases and at J to 3 bases, leaving 3 bases not matched to a gene. The V gene's germline CDR1 is SGDLS and CDR2 YYNGEE.

The genes are TRBV9 and TRBJ2-3; maybe TRBD1 (5 bases). Deletions cut 0 bases from V and 1 base from J, with 12 bases between. This CDR3 contains 16 residues. Germline V gives CDR1 SGDLS, CDR2 YYNGEE. The DNA for the CDR3 is TGTGCCAGCAGCGTAGAGGGGCTGATTGGCACAGATACGCAGTATTTT. It yields the protein CASSVEGLIGTDTQYF.

The rearrangement links TRBV27 to TRBJ2-1, with D possibly being TRBD2 (5 bases). Trimming removed 5 bases from V and 8 bases from J, with 16 bases in between. The length of the CDR3 is 14 residues. Germline V gene data show CDR1 as MNHEY and CDR2 as SMNVEV (reference sequence). CDR3 sequence: CASSPQRQRDEQFF. The DNA for the CDR3 is TGTGCCAGCAGTCCCCAACGTCAGAGGGATGAGCAGTTCTTC.

The rearrangement uses TRBV6-5 and TRBJ1-1, with a possible D match to TRBD1 (6 bases). This CDR3 spans 13 amino acids. V was cut by 6 bases and J by 1 base, with 9 bases left in between. Germline V gene lookup returns CDR1 MNHEY and CDR2 SVGAGI. The CDR3 spells CASRDRENTEAFF. CDR3 bases: TGTGCCAGCAGGGACAGAGAGAACACTGAAGCTTTCTTT.

The rearrangement uses TRBV6-5 and TRBJ1-1; D unresolved. CDR1 is MNHEY and CDR2 is SVGAGI in the germline V gene. With 0 bases removed from V and 1 base from J, the gap between germline ends came to 9 bases. The CDR3 loop spans 15 amino acids. CDR3 sequence: CASSYSAAGNTEAFF. CDR3 in DNA: TGTGCCAGCAGTTACTCGGCGGCCGGGAACACTGAAGCTTTCTTT.

The chain has TRBV7-3 and TRBJ2-3, with D perhaps matching TRBD2 (6 bases). CDR3 size: 15 residues. V lost 4 bases to trimming and J lost 6 bases, with 17 bases between them. CDR1 is SGHTA, CDR2 FQGTGA, per germline. For the CDR3, the DNA is TGTGCCAGCAGCTCCTCCGGGGGATCTGGGGATACGCAGTATTTT. It codes for CASSSSGGSGDTQYF.

The chain joins TRBV6-4 to TRBJ2-3; D unclear. Germline V gene data show CDR1 as MRHNA and CDR2 as SNTAGT. V was pared by 2 bases and J by 2 bases, with 8 bases between. This CDR3 has 14 amino acids. CDR3 bases: TGTGCCAGCAGTGACGGCCTTTACACAGATACGCAGTATTTT. Translating gives CASSDGLYTDTQYF.

The CDR3 sequence is CASSEGSGGSSYEQYF. For the CDR3, the DNA is TGTGCCAGCAGCGAGGGCTCGGGGGGGAGCTCCTACGAGCAGTACTTC. This chain joins TRBV7-2 and TRBJ2-7; 8 bases align to TRBD2. Per germline, CDR1 SGHTA and CDR2 FQGNSA. After removal of 5 bases from V and 0 bases from J, the junction contained 9 bases not matched to a gene. This CDR3 contains 16 residues.